These T cell receptor beta chains were read from a single sample in a study of T cell responses to AZD1222 COVID-19 vaccine. The repertoire was sequenced with immunoSEQ multiplex PCR; TCRdb's copy has only in-frame clones and lacks some. This table has about 130,000 clones, 85% to 95% appearing once. The sample in question was peripheral blood, obtained on day 0 of AZD1222 vaccination. The receptors were gathered from an adult in good health. Both conserved end residues are part of each CDR3. A D gene is named only where the DNA matches it firmly. Size tells how often a clone was seen (once, few, many) or the class of an expanded clone, and some rows leave it out.

cdr3_aa: CATTEPTGGTSLGYTF
cdr3_nt: TGTGCCACCACCGAACCGACAGGGGGCACCTCCTTAGGCTACACCTTC
j_call: TRBJ1-2
d_call: TRBD1
clone_size: once
v_call: TRBV24-1

cdr3_aa: CASGTSSNQPQHF
cdr3_nt: TGTGCCAGCGGGACATCTAGCAATCAGCCCCAGCATTTT
j_call: TRBJ1-5
d_call: .
clone_size: .
v_call: TRBV6-5

cdr3_aa: CASSLTTGGAANEQFF
cdr3_nt: TGCGCCAGCAGCTTAACTACAGGGGGCGCTGCCAATGAGCAGTTCTTC
j_call: TRBJ2-1
d_call: TRBD1
clone_size: .
v_call: TRBV5-1

cdr3_aa: CASSPRDGNYGYTF
cdr3_nt: TGTGCCAGCTCACCACGGGACGGTAACTATGGCTACACCTTC
j_call: TRBJ1-2
d_call: .
clone_size: .
v_call: TRBV18

cdr3_aa: CASSVWGLTGPDTQYF
cdr3_nt: TGTGCCAGCAGCGTCTGGGGACTGACGGGCCCAGATACGCAGTATTTT
j_call: TRBJ2-3
d_call: .
clone_size: once
v_call: TRBV7-9

cdr3_aa: CASSLSSDTNYGYTF
cdr3_nt: TGTGCCAGCAGCTTATCCTCGGACACCAACTATGGCTACACCTTC
j_call: TRBJ1-2
d_call: .
clone_size: once
v_call: TRBV7-3

cdr3_aa: CASNPGERTYNSPLHF
cdr3_nt: TGTGCCAGCAACCCAGGGGAAAGGACCTATAATTCACCCCTCCACTTT
j_call: TRBJ1-6
d_call: .
clone_size: .
v_call: TRBV7-9

cdr3_aa: CASSVGNRDPREGGEKLFF
cdr3_nt: TGTGCCAGCAGCGTAGGAAATCGGGACCCCAGGGAGGGGGGTGAAAAACTGTTTTTT
j_call: TRBJ1-4
d_call: .
clone_size: .
v_call: TRBV9

cdr3_aa: CASSQVRSGQGAPEQYF
cdr3_nt: TGCGCCAGCAGCCAAGTCAGAAGCGGACAGGGGGCTCCCGAGCAGTACTTC
j_call: TRBJ2-7
d_call: TRBD1
clone_size: .
v_call: TRBV4-1

cdr3_aa: CASTVLVDSGFMNTEAFF
cdr3_nt: TGTGCCAGTACCGTTTTAGTGGACAGCGGGTTTATGAACACTGAAGCTTTCTTT
j_call: TRBJ1-1
d_call: .
clone_size: .
v_call: TRBV19

cdr3_aa: CASSVRSRGEEGYTF
cdr3_nt: TGTGCCAGTAGTGTACGGTCGAGGGGCGAAGAAGGCTACACCTTC
j_call: TRBJ1-2
d_call: .
clone_size: .
v_call: TRBV19

cdr3_aa: CASSEAGDTQYF
cdr3_nt: TGTGCCAGCAGTGAAGCCGGGGATACGCAGTATTTT
j_call: TRBJ2-3
d_call: .
clone_size: .
v_call: TRBV6-1

cdr3_aa: CASSSDSMNTEAFF
cdr3_nt: TGCGCCAGCAGCTCGGACAGTATGAACACTGAAGCTTTCTTT
j_call: TRBJ1-1
d_call: .
clone_size: once
v_call: TRBV5-1

cdr3_aa: CASSETGSPWGYTF
cdr3_nt: TGTGCCAGCAGCGAGACGGGGTCCCCCTGGGGCTACACCTTC
j_call: TRBJ1-2
d_call: .
clone_size: few
v_call: TRBV2

cdr3_aa: CASSQEYGVYGYTF
cdr3_nt: TGCGCCAGCAGCCAAGAGTACGGCGTTTATGGCTACACCTTC
j_call: TRBJ1-2
d_call: .
clone_size: .
v_call: TRBV4-3

cdr3_aa: CASSSKTPLSGPEREQYF
cdr3_nt: TGCGCCAGCAGCTCCAAGACTCCTCTTAGCGGGCCGGAAAGGGAGCAGTACTTC
j_call: TRBJ2-7
d_call: TRBD2
clone_size: .
v_call: TRBV5-1

cdr3_aa: CASSSPSGTSGENEQFF
cdr3_nt: TGTGCCAGCAGCTCTCCATCCGGGACTAGCGGGGAGAATGAGCAGTTCTTC
j_call: TRBJ2-1
d_call: TRBD2
clone_size: .
v_call: TRBV7-9

cdr3_aa: CASSQGIDFAWNTGELFF
cdr3_nt: TGCGCCAGCAGCCAAGGTATTGATTTTGCTTGGAACACCGGGGAGCTGTTTTTT
j_call: TRBJ2-2
d_call: .
clone_size: .
v_call: TRBV4-1

cdr3_aa: CASSLGRYTEAFF
cdr3_nt: TGTGCCAGCAGCCTGGGGCGGTACACTGAAGCTTTCTTT
j_call: TRBJ1-1
d_call: .
clone_size: .
v_call: TRBV5-8

cdr3_aa: CASNQGGHQPQHF
cdr3_nt: TGTGCCAGCAACCAGGGGGGGCATCAGCCCCAGCATTTT
j_call: TRBJ1-5
d_call: TRBD1
clone_size: .
v_call: TRBV12-3/TRBV12-4

cdr3_aa: CASSLRLTGANTEAFF
cdr3_nt: TGTGCCAGCAGCTTAAGGCTCACAGGGGCAAACACTGAAGCTTTCTTT
j_call: TRBJ1-1
d_call: TRBD1
clone_size: .
v_call: TRBV7-9

cdr3_aa: CASSLGSPRDYGYTF
cdr3_nt: TGTGCCAGCAGCTTAGGGTCCCCTAGGGACTATGGCTACACCTTC
j_call: TRBJ1-2
d_call: .
clone_size: .
v_call: TRBV7-9

cdr3_aa: CASTARGGNQPQHF
cdr3_nt: TGTGCCAGCACCGCACGGGGTGGCAATCAGCCCCAGCATTTT
j_call: TRBJ1-5
d_call: .
clone_size: .
v_call: TRBV2

cdr3_aa: CASSFGVGAGQPQHF
cdr3_nt: TGTGCCAGCAGCTTCGGAGTGGGGGCGGGTCAGCCCCAGCATTTT
j_call: TRBJ1-5
d_call: .
clone_size: .
v_call: TRBV7-2

cdr3_aa: CASRTGNTEAFF
cdr3_nt: TGTGCCAGTAGGACAGGGAACACTGAAGCTTTCTTT
j_call: TRBJ1-1
d_call: .
clone_size: .
v_call: TRBV19

cdr3_aa: CASTPSDRRYEQYF
cdr3_nt: TGTGCCAGCACCCCCTCGGACAGGCGTTACGAGCAGTACTTC
j_call: TRBJ2-7
d_call: TRBD1
clone_size: .
v_call: TRBV28

cdr3_aa: CASSVWAFGEKLFF
cdr3_nt: TGTGCCAGCAGCGTTTGGGCATTCGGGGAAAAACTGTTTTTT
j_call: TRBJ1-4
d_call: .
clone_size: .
v_call: TRBV9

cdr3_aa: CAISESRFGDLVKNIQYF
cdr3_nt: TGTGCCATCAGTGAGTCAAGATTTGGGGATTTGGTCAAAAACATTCAGTACTTC
j_call: TRBJ2-4
d_call: .
clone_size: .
v_call: TRBV10-3

cdr3_aa: CAIRIDSSPYEQYF
cdr3_nt: TGTGCCATCAGGATCGACAGTAGCCCCTACGAGCAGTACTTC
j_call: TRBJ2-7
d_call: .
clone_size: .
v_call: TRBV10-3

cdr3_aa: CASSKVRGSSYNEQFF
cdr3_nt: TGTGCCAGCAGTAAGGTACGAGGGAGCTCCTACAATGAGCAGTTCTTC
j_call: TRBJ2-1
d_call: .
clone_size: once
v_call: TRBV27

cdr3_aa: CASSQVRLALRTANYGYTF
cdr3_nt: TGCGCCAGCAGCCAAGTGAGGCTAGCGCTGCGGACGGCTAACTATGGCTACACCTTC
j_call: TRBJ1-2
d_call: .
clone_size: .
v_call: TRBV4-1

cdr3_aa: CASSLRQGRTMNTEAFF
cdr3_nt: TGCGCCAGCAGCTTGAGGCAGGGTAGAACAATGAACACTGAAGCTTTCTTT
j_call: TRBJ1-1
d_call: .
clone_size: .
v_call: TRBV5-1

cdr3_aa: CASSPSAYNEQFF
cdr3_nt: TGTGCCAGCAGTCCGTCAGCATACAATGAGCAGTTCTTC
j_call: TRBJ2-1
d_call: .
clone_size: .
v_call: TRBV6-6

cdr3_aa: CASSQARGGLHEQFF
cdr3_nt: TGTGCCAGCAGCCAAGCGAGGGGGGGCCTGCATGAGCAGTTCTTC
j_call: TRBJ2-1
d_call: .
clone_size: .
v_call: TRBV4-2

cdr3_aa: CASSLQQSTYEQYF
cdr3_nt: TGCGCCAGCAGCTTGCAGCAGAGTACCTACGAGCAGTACTTC
j_call: TRBJ2-7
d_call: .
clone_size: .
v_call: TRBV5-1

cdr3_aa: CASSSQVFTGELFF
cdr3_nt: TGCGCCAGCAGCTCTCAAGTATTCACCGGGGAGCTGTTTTTT
j_call: TRBJ2-2
d_call: .
clone_size: .
v_call: TRBV4-3

cdr3_aa: CASSEQGIGNTEAFF
cdr3_nt: TGCGCCAGCAGCGAGCAAGGGATAGGGAACACTGAAGCTTTCTTT
j_call: TRBJ1-1
d_call: .
clone_size: once
v_call: TRBV5-1

cdr3_aa: CASSLVGDGAFF
cdr3_nt: TGTGCCAGCAGTTTAGTTGGGGACGGGGCTTTCTTT
j_call: TRBJ1-1
d_call: .
clone_size: .
v_call: TRBV12-3/TRBV12-4

cdr3_aa: CASSLQASGTDTQYF
cdr3_nt: TGCGCCAGCAGCTTACAAGCTAGCGGTACAGATACGCAGTATTTT
j_call: TRBJ2-3
d_call: TRBD2
clone_size: .
v_call: TRBV5-1

cdr3_aa: CSAYRGRGYTF
cdr3_nt: TGCAGTGCTTACAGGGGAAGGGGCTACACCTTC
j_call: TRBJ1-2
d_call: TRBD1
clone_size: .
v_call: TRBV20-1

cdr3_aa: CASSEAATGFAEAFF
cdr3_nt: TGTGCCAGCAGTGAAGCGGCAACAGGGTTCGCTGAAGCTTTCTTT
j_call: TRBJ1-1
d_call: .
clone_size: .
v_call: TRBV6-1

cdr3_aa: CASSSGTGNQPQHF
cdr3_nt: TGTGCCAGCAGTTCGGGGACAGGGAATCAGCCCCAGCATTTT
j_call: TRBJ1-5
d_call: TRBD1
clone_size: .
v_call: TRBV28

cdr3_aa: CASSRRLTGAAWNNSPLHF
cdr3_nt: TGTGCCAGCAGCCGTAGGCTGACAGGGGCCGCCTGGAATAATTCACCCCTCCACTTT
j_call: TRBJ1-6
d_call: TRBD1
clone_size: .
v_call: TRBV14

cdr3_aa: CASSEFRGTDEQFF
cdr3_nt: TGCGCCAGCAGTGAGTTTAGGGGGACCGATGAGCAGTTCTTC
j_call: TRBJ2-1
d_call: .
clone_size: .
v_call: TRBV10-2

cdr3_aa: CASSRRGWAGDLADTQYF
cdr3_nt: TGTGCCAGCAGTCGACGAGGGTGGGCGGGGGATCTCGCAGATACGCAGTATTTT
j_call: TRBJ2-3
d_call: TRBD2
clone_size: .
v_call: TRBV6-6

cdr3_aa: CASSDGEQRGYTF
cdr3_nt: TGTGCCAGCAGTGACGGGGAGCAGCGTGGCTACACCTTC
j_call: TRBJ1-2
d_call: .
clone_size: .
v_call: TRBV6-4

cdr3_aa: CASSLPNYEQYF
cdr3_nt: TGTGCCAGCAGCCTCCCCAATTACGAGCAGTACTTC
j_call: TRBJ2-7
d_call: .
clone_size: .
v_call: TRBV28

cdr3_aa: CASTRGNSPLHF
cdr3_nt: TGTGCCAGTACGAGAGGCAATTCACCCCTCCACTTT
j_call: TRBJ1-6
d_call: .
clone_size: once
v_call: TRBV19

cdr3_aa: CASSLTSGPPYEQFF
cdr3_nt: TGTGCCAGCAGCCTGACTAGCGGGCCGCCCTATGAGCAGTTCTTC
j_call: TRBJ2-1
d_call: TRBD2
clone_size: .
v_call: TRBV7-3

cdr3_aa: CASSPRAGVFYGYTF
cdr3_nt: TGTGCCAGCTCACCTCGGGCGGGAGTGTTCTATGGCTACACCTTC
j_call: TRBJ1-2
d_call: .
clone_size: .
v_call: TRBV18

cdr3_aa: CASSDAAGVYEQYF
cdr3_nt: TGTGCCAGCAGTGACGCAGCGGGGGTCTACGAGCAGTACTTC
j_call: TRBJ2-7
d_call: TRBD2
clone_size: .
v_call: TRBV2